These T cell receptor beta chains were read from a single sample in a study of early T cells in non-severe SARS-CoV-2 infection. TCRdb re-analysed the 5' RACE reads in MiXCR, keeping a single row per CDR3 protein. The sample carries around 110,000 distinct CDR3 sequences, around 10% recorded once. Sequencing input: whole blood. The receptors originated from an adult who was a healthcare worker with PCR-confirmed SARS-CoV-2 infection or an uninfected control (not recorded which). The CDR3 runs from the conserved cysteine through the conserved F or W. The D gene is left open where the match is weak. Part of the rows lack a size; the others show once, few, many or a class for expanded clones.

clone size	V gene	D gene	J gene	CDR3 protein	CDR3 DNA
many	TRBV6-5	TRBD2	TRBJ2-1	CASSRRPGGDPTYNEQFF	TGTGCCAGCAGTCGGCGACCGGGAGGTGACCCTACCTACAATGAGCAGTTCTTC
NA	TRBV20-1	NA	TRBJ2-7	CSIRDILYEQYF	TGCAGCATCCGAGACATCCTCTACGAGCAGTACTTC
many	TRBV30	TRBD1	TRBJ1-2	CAWDRTGGMSYTF	TGTGCCTGGGACCGAACAGGGGGGATGAGCTACACCTTC
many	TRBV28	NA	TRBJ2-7	CASRATEIYEQYF	TGTGCCAGCCGCGCGACAGAAATCTACGAGCAGTACTTC
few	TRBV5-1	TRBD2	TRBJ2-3	CASSAGLAGVTDTQYF	TGCGCCAGCAGCGCGGGACTAGCGGGAGTAACAGATACGCAGTATTTT
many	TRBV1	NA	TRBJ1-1	CTSSQDRDPNTEAFF	TGCACCAGCAGCCAAGATCGGGACCCGAACACTGAAGCTTTCTTT
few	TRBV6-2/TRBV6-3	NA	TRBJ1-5	CASSYSAGRPQHF	TGTGCCAGCAGTTACTCGGCAGGCCGGCCCCAGCATTTT
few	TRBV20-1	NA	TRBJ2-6	CSVVRAREGANVLTF	TGCAGTGTTGTCAGGGCGAGAGAAGGGGCCAACGTCCTGACTTTC
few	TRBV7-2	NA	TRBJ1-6	CASSSDGNLVALHF	TGTGCCAGCAGCTCGGACGGGAATCTGGTGGCCCTCCACTTT
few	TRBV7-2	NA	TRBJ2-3	CASSGREGRGDTQYF	TGTGCCTCCTCCGGGCGAGAGGGGCGTGGCGATACGCAGTATTTT
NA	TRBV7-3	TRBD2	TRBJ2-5	CASSLAGGYQETQYF	TGTGCCAGCAGCCTAGCGGGAGGGTACCAAGAGACCCAGTACTTC
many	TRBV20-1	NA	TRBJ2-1	CSAVQGFSYNEQFF	TGCAGTGCTGTACAGGGATTCTCCTACAATGAGCAGTTCTTC
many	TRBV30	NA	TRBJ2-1	CAWSVSWDEQFF	TGTGCCTGGAGTGTTAGTTGGGATGAGCAGTTCTTC
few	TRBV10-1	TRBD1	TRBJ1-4	CASAQETGSRNEKLFF	TGCGCCAGCGCGCAAGAGACAGGGAGCCGTAATGAAAAACTGTTTTTT
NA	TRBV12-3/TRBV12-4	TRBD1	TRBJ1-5	CASKQGSNQPQHF	TGTGCCAGCAAACAGGGGAGCAATCAGCCCCAGCATTTT
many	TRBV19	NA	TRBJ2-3	CASKVADTQYF	TGTGCCAGTAAGGTGGCAGATACGCAGTATTTT
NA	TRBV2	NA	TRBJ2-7	CASSDPHSGDYEQYF	TGTGCCAGCAGTGATCCACACAGTGGAGACTACGAGCAGTACTTC
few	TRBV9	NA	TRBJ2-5	CASSVEERGRQETQYF	TGTGCCAGCAGCGTAGAGGAAAGGGGGAGGCAAGAGACCCAGTACTTC
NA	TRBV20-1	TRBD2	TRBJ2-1	CSARDLTSGEYNEQFF	TGCAGTGCTAGAGACTTGACTAGCGGGGAGTACAATGAGCAGTTCTTC
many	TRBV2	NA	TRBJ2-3	CASSYSLDTQYF	TGTGCCAGCAGCTACTCGTTAGATACGCAGTATTTT
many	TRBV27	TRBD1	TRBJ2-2	CASSFGDRAPNTGELFF	TGTGCCAGCAGTTTCGGAGACAGGGCACCGAACACCGGGGAGCTGTTTTTT
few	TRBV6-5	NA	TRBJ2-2	CATWSPGGELFF	TGTGCCACCTGGAGCCCCGGCGGGGAGCTGTTTTTT
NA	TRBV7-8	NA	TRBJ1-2	CASSRRPDSGGDGYTF	TGTGCCAGCAGCCGCCGCCCAGACAGTGGTGGGGATGGCTACACCTTC
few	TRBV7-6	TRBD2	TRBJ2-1	CASSFQLGRENEQFF	TGTGCCAGCAGCTTCCAGCTCGGGAGGGAGAATGAGCAGTTCTTC
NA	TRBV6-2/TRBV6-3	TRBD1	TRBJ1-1	CASSRQGAATEAFF	TGTGCCAGCAGCCGACAGGGGGCGGCGACTGAAGCTTTCTTT
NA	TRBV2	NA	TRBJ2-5	CASSDLMEGETQYF	TGTGCCAGCAGTGACCTCATGGAGGGCGAGACCCAGTACTTC
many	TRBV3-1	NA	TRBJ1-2	CASSQDLGSGAANYGYTF	TGTGCCAGCAGCCAAGATTTGGGTTCGGGGGCGGCTAACTATGGCTACACCTTC
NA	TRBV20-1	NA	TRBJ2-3	CSARDGASTDTQYF	TGCAGTGCTAGAGATGGGGCTAGCACAGATACGCAGTATTTT
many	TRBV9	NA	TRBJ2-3	CASSVVPQGTDTQYF	TGTGCCAGCAGCGTAGTTCCCCAGGGCACAGATACGCAGTATTTT
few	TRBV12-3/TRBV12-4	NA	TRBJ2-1	CASSRDRGNEQFF	TGTGCCAGCAGTAGGGACCGAGGAAATGAGCAGTTCTTC
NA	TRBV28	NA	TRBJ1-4	CATALVGEKLFF	TGTGCCACCGCCTTGGTAGGAGAAAAACTGTTTTTT
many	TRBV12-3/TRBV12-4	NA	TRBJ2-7	CASSFIGTWYEQYF	TGTGCCAGCAGTTTTATAGGTACCTGGTACGAGCAGTACTTC
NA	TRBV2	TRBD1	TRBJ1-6	CASRGTVQSPLHF	TGTGCCAGCAGAGGGACAGTACAATCACCCCTCCACTTT
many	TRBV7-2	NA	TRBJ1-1	CASSFGRSSRGDTEAFF	TGTGCCAGCAGCTTTGGTAGATCGAGCCGCGGCGACACTGAAGCTTTCTTT
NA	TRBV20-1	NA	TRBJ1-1	CSAREGARQAFF	TGCAGTGCTAGAGAGGGGGCACGTCAAGCTTTCTTT
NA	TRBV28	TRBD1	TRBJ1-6	CASGQGTGSPLHF	TGTGCCAGCGGACAGGGGACGGGTTCACCCCTCCACTTT
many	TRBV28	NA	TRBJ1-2	CASLPTMLRGIDSHYGYTF	TGTGCCAGCCTCCCGACAATGCTACGGGGGATCGACAGCCACTATGGCTACACCTTC
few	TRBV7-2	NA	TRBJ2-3	CASRRPADDTQYF	TGTGCCAGCAGACGTCCAGCGGACGATACGCAGTATTTT
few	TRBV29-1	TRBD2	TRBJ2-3	CSVAVSGTRTDTQYF	TGCAGCGTTGCAGTTAGCGGGACCCGCACAGATACGCAGTATTTT
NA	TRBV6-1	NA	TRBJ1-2	CASSEWSGYTF	TGTGCCAGCAGTGAATGGAGTGGCTACACCTTC
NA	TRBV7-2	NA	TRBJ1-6	CASTQGLNSPLHF	TGTGCCAGCACCCAAGGGTTGAATTCACCCCTCCACTTT
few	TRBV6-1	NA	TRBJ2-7	CASSEQTQPQYF	TGTGCCAGCAGTGAACAGACCCAGCCGCAGTACTTC
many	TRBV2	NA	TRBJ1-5	CASSTAGEGQPQHF	TGTGCCAGCAGCACAGCGGGGGAGGGACAGCCCCAGCATTTT
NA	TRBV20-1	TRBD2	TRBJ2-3	CSAPVAGSTDTQYF	TGCAGTGCTCCCGTAGCGGGAAGCACAGATACGCAGTATTTT
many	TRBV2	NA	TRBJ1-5	CASGLISPQQPQHF	TGTGCCAGCGGATTAATTAGCCCCCAGCAGCCCCAGCATTTT
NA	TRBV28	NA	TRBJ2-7	CASTNPGIEQYF	TGTGCCAGCACCAACCCAGGGATCGAGCAGTACTTC
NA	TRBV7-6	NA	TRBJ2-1	CASSPTTSEQFF	TGTGCCAGCAGCCCCACGACGAGTGAGCAGTTCTTC
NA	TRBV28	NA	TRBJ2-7	CASSLYSMYEQYF	TGTGCCAGCAGTTTATACTCTATGTACGAGCAGTACTTC
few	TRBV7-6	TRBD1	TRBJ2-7	CASSLNRGGDEQYF	TGTGCCAGCAGCTTAAACAGGGGTGGCGACGAGCAGTACTTC
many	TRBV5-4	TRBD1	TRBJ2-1	CASSLDDREKSYNEQFF	TGTGCCAGCAGCTTGGACGACAGGGAGAAATCCTACAATGAGCAGTTCTTC